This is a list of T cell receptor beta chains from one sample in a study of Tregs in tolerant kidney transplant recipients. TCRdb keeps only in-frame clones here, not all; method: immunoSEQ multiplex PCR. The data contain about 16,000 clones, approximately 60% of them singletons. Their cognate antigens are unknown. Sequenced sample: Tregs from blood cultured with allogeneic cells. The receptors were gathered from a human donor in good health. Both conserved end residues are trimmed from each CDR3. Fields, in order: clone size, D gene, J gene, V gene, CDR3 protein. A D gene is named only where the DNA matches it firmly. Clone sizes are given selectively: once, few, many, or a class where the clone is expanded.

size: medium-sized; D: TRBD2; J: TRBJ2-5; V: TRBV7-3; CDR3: ASSLSGNEETQY
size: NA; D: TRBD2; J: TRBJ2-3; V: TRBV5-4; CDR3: ASSFLAGSTDTQY
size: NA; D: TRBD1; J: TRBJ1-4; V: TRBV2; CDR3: ASSRLTGAQEKLF
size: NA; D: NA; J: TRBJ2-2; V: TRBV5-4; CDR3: ASSTARGELF
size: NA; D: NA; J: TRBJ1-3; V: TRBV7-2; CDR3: ASSVLLGVQRNTIY
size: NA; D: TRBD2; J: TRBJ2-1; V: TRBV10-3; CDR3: AISAGGPHNEQF
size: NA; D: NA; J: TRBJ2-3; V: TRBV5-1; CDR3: ASSLQGDTQY
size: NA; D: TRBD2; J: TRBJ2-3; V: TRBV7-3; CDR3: ASSFSGGGADTQY
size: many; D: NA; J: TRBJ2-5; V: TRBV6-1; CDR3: ASRMTLPQETQY
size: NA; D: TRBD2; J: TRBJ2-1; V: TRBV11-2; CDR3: ASSLYMRRTSGYNEQF